These 20 T cell receptor beta chains were sequenced from one sample in a study of CD8+ T cells in alopecia areata. After isolation, RNA underwent reverse transcription to generate cDNA as the sequencing template. Clones were sequenced by immunoSEQ multiplex PCR, and TCRdb holds only the in-frame ones, with some missing. The data hold about 150,000 clones, with around half observed a single time. This specimen was CD8+ T cells sorted from blood, taken at week 0. The receptors come from a human donor with alopecia areata.

This chain links TRBV30 with TRBJ2-1; TRBD2 agrees at 8 bases. This CDR3 region has 12 residues. Germline V gene data show CDR1 as GTSNPN and CDR2 as SVGIG (reference sequence). The V segment lost 8 bases and the J segment 6 bases; nucleotides outside the gene matches: 6. CDR3 residues: CARSAGGNEQFF. The CDR3 DNA reads as TGTGCCCGTTCGGCGGGGGGCAATGAGCAGTTCTTC.

The gene calls are TRBV19 and TRBJ1-2; the D is unclear. This CDR3 contains 12 residues. Germline assignment: CDR1 LNHDA and CDR2 SQIVND (reference sequence). V lost 4 bases and J 5 bases, leaving 8 bases between the germline ends. The DNA of the CDR3 is TGTGCCAGTAGTACCACTGGTTATGGCTACACCTTC. Translation: CASSTTGYGYTF.

A few counts support this clone. V is TRBV6-7 and J is TRBJ2-6, with 9 bases lining up with TRBD1. TRBV6-7 belongs to the ORF category, with a function that is uncertain. The CDR3 has 18 amino acids. The J segment lost 0 bases and the V segment lost 6 bases, leaving 9 bases of the junction unmatched. CDR3 amino acids: CASSSGTGFYSGANVLTF. The CDR3 DNA sequence: TGTGCCAGCAGCTCGGGGACAGGGTTTTACTCTGGGGCCAACGTCCTGACTTTC.

V and J are TRBV5-1 and TRBJ1-1; 7 bases align to TRBD1. V lost 4 bases to trimming and J lost 0 bases; unmatched junction nucleotides: 21. Germline V gene lookup returns CDR1 SGHRS and CDR2 YFSETQ. This CDR3 contains 20 residues. CDR3 region: CASSIEPGQNEADLNTEAFF. The CDR3 nucleotides are TGCGCCAGCAGCATAGAGCCGGGACAGAATGAGGCGGATTTGAACACTGAAGCTTTCTTT.

This rearrangement joins TRBV25-1 to TRBJ2-7; TRBD2 is a possible D gene (6 bases). Trimming removed 10 bases from V and 7 bases from J, with 20 bases in between. The CDR3 is 13 amino acids. The germline CDR1 and CDR2 sequences are MGHDK and SYGVNS. CDR3 bases: TGTGCCACCAGCGGCGGAGGGTGGGGGGAGCAGTACTTC. It translates to CATSGGGWGEQYF.

The chain combines TRBV4-1 with TRBJ2-7, with D possibly matching TRBD2 (5 bases). CDR1 is MGHRA, CDR2 YSYEKL, per germline. The CDR3 sequence is 14 residues long. Trimming removed 0 bases from V and 7 bases from J, with 13 bases in between. The DNA for the CDR3 is TGCGCCAGCAGCCAAGATTCGGACTCCATGGAGCAGTACTTC. This encodes CASSQDSDSMEQYF.

This chain joins TRBV30 and TRBJ1-2; the D gene is possibly TRBD1 (5 bases). Trimming stripped 3 bases from V and 4 bases from J, with 21 bases between. This CDR3 region has 16 residues. In germline, CDR1 is GTSNPN, CDR2 SVGIG (reference sequence). CDR3 sequence (DNA): TGTGCCTGGAGGGATTCGGCGGGACCGAGAATCTATGGCTACACCTTC. Its translation is CAWRDSAGPRIYGYTF. The full variable domain, its missing parts supplied by reference TRBV30 and TRBJ1-2, is SQTIHQWPATLVQPVGSPLSLECTVEGTSNPNLYWYRQAAGRGLQLLFYSVGIGQISSEVPQNLSASRPQDRQFILSSKKLLLSDSGFYLCAWRDSAGPRIYGYTFGSGTRLTVV.

The rearrangement joins TRBV11-2 to TRBJ2-1; TRBD1 agrees at 11 bases. This CDR3 spans 15 amino acids. The junction had 6 bases not matched to a gene; V was cut back by 5 bases and J by 6 bases. Germline CDR1 and CDR2: SGHAT and FQNNGV. CDR3 protein: CASSDGQGASNEQFF. In nucleotides, the CDR3 is TGTGCCAGCAGCGACGGACAGGGGGCAAGCAATGAGCAGTTCTTC.

The rearrangement uses TRBV27 and TRBJ2-3; the D is unclear. V lost 3 bases to trimming and J lost 5 bases, with 3 bases between them. The CDR3 runs 11 residues. Germline CDR1 and CDR2: MNHEY and SMNVEV (reference sequence). The CDR3 nucleotides are TGTGCCAGCAGTTTCGGAGATACGCAGTATTTT. Protein: CASSFGDTQYF.

This clone appeared a few times. This rearrangement joins TRBV29-1 to TRBJ1-5; D is undetermined. V gave up 5 bases and J gave up 4 bases, with 9 bases separating them. The CDR3 runs to 12 residues. Germline V gene sequence: CDR1 SQVTM, CDR2 ANQGSEA. The CDR3: CSVREGNQPQHF. Written as DNA, the CDR3 is TGCAGCGTTCGAGAGGGTAATCAGCCCCAGCATTTT.

This sequence joins TRBV27 and TRBJ2-7, with TRBD1 matching 7 bases. The CDR3 extends over 13 amino acids. CDR1 and CDR2 from the germline V gene are MNHEY and SMNVEV (reference sequence). J was trimmed by 6 bases and V by 4 bases; bases with no gene match: 6. In nucleotides, the CDR3 is TGTGCCAGCAGTTATTCGACAGGGAGCGAGCAGTACTTC. This translates into CASSYSTGSEQYF.

The V and J genes are TRBV19 and TRBJ2-1, with 9 bases matching TRBD2. The length of the CDR3 is 14 residues. Germline values: CDR1 LNHDA, CDR2 SQIVND (reference sequence). Trimming at V came to 3 bases and at J to 8 bases, leaving 5 bases not matched to a gene. CDR3 protein: CASSMGGGADEQFF. As DNA, the CDR3 is TGTGCCAGTAGTATGGGCGGGGGGGCCGATGAGCAGTTCTTC.

The rearrangement joins TRBV6-6 to TRBJ2-7, with 8 bases that match TRBD2. Germline V gene lookup returns CDR1 MNHNY and CDR2 SVGAGI (reference sequence). After removal of 5 bases from V and 2 bases from J, the junction contained 8 bases not matched to a gene. The CDR3 consists of 15 residues. CDR3 protein: CASSTRGAETYEQYF. In nucleotides, the CDR3 is TGTGCCAGCAGTACGCGGGGGGCCGAGACCTACGAGCAGTACTTC.

The V gene is TRBV6-5, the J gene TRBJ2-1; 10 nucleotides line up with TRBD2. Trimming took 2 bases from V and 2 from J; bases not matched to a gene: 3. The germline gives CDR1 MNHEY, CDR2 SVGAGI. This CDR3 region has 16 residues. CDR3 region: CASSYASGGAYNEQFF. The CDR3 nucleotides read TGTGCCAGCAGTTACGCCAGCGGGGGGGCCTACAATGAGCAGTTCTTC.

V gene TRBV13 combines with J gene TRBJ1-1; unclear D gene. V was cut by 5 bases and J by 6 bases, with 16 bases left in between. CDR3 length equals 14 residues. CDR1 is PRHDT, CDR2 FYEKMQ, per germline (reference sequence). For the CDR3, the DNA is TGTGCCAGCAGCAACATAGTCAATGGGGCTGAAGCTTTCTTT. Its translation: CASSNIVNGAEAFF.

The V and J genes are TRBV6-5 and TRBJ1-2, with unresolved D. Per the germline V gene, CDR1 is MNHEY and CDR2 is SVGAGI. V lost 8 bases and J lost 2, with 15 bases in between. CDR3 length: 14 amino acids. CDR3 sequence (DNA): TGTGCCAGCTTCGGACTCGCCCCCAACTATGGCTACACCTTC. Its protein product is CASFGLAPNYGYTF.

This chain connects TRBV7-9 to TRBJ1-1; 9 positions agree with TRBD1. Germline V gives CDR1 SEHNR, CDR2 FQNEAQ (reference sequence). V lost 5 bases, J lost 1 base, and 5 bases stayed unmatched. CDR3 length: 15 residues. As DNA, the CDR3 is TGTGCCAGCAGCGACACGGGACAGGGGAACACTGAAGCTTTCTTT. Its translation: CASSDTGQGNTEAFF.

The count of this clone is one. The chain employs TRBV7-2 and TRBJ1-5; perhaps TRBD1 as D (5 bases). The CDR3 totals 16 residues. Trimming removed 5 bases at V and 2 bases at J, with 16 bases between. Germline V CDR1 and CDR2: SGHTA, FQGNSA. The CDR3 DNA reads TGTGCCAGCAGCACGGTCGCAGGGTTGCGCAATCAGCCCCAGCATTTT. Amino acid sequence: CASSTVAGLRNQPQHF.

CDR3: CSVGDRGDEQFF. The CDR3 DNA reads TGCAGCGTTGGAGACAGGGGCGATGAGCAGTTCTTC. The chain couples TRBV29-1 to TRBJ2-1; TRBD1 agrees at 8 bases. The CDR3 loop spans 12 amino acids. Per the germline V gene, CDR1 is SQVTM and CDR2 is ANQGSEA. V shed 4 bases, J shed 8 bases, and the junction held 4 bases outside the gene matches.

The rearrangement joins TRBV4-3 to TRBJ2-1; D is unclear. CDR1 is LGHNA, CDR2 YSLEER, per germline. V was pared by 0 bases and J by 4 bases, with 10 bases between. This CDR3 comprises 15 residues. The CDR3 reads CASSQEAEGYNEQFF. The CDR3 nucleotides are TGCGCCAGCAGCCAAGAGGCGGAAGGGTACAATGAGCAGTTCTTC.